Sequencing of this T cell receptor (beta chain) was carried out in a study of OX40 agonist ivuxolimab in advanced cancers. With respect to the entire study: Ivuxolimab was an agonistic, fully human IgG2 monoclonal antibody directed against OX40 (CD134), a costimulatory receptor. Intravenous ivuxolimab was administered to patients every 2 weeks at six dose levels: 0.01, 0.1, 0.3, 1.5, 3 and 10 mg/kg. Of the approximately 54 patients in dose escalation, 19 had hepatocellular carcinoma, some 15 had melanoma, 9 had renal cell carcinoma and 9 had head and neck cancer. A male proportion of nearly 85% and a mean age of approximately 60 years, ranging from 23 to 79, were recorded for the dose-escalation cohort. Prior anti-PD-1, anti-PD-L1 or anti-CTLA-4 therapy was permitted, and 40% to 50% of dose-escalation patients had received checkpoint inhibitors. Partial responses occurred in three dose-escalation patients: two with cutaneous melanoma and one with hepatocellular carcinoma. The point of sequencing TCRbeta in the periphery was to test whether ivuxolimab changed TCR sequence diversity and drove clonal T-cell expansion. The monotherapy dose-escalation portion (N ≈ 52 patients) of the phase I ivuxolimab trial is reported in the paper. Overall study results and their limits: Low levels of normalized T-cell clonal expansion were also seen in some patients who did not respond. Antigen specificity was not determined for the clonally expanded peripheral T cells. After ivuxolimab, CD8+ T cells had more expanded clones than CD4+ T cells on average. At doses of 0.1 to 3.0 mg/kg, clonal expansion of both CD4+ and CD8+ T cells in blood was seen between baseline and week 6. In partial responders in the 0.1-3.0 mg/kg groups, normalized peripheral clonal expansion was found to be among the lowest, especially among CD8+ T cells.

The trial excluded patients who had a history of autoimmune disease or who were on systemic immunosuppression. Peripheral blood for TCR sequencing was collected from all dose cohorts at baseline, on cycle 4 day 1, and on cycle 7 day 1. Samples came from an open-label, multicenter, first-in-human phase I dose-escalation trial of ivuxolimab. Adults with locally advanced or metastatic head and neck squamous cell, hepatocellular, melanoma or renal cell carcinoma were enrolled in the trial. Before TCR sequencing, CD4+ T cells and CD8+ T cells were sorted from peripheral blood as separate populations. Genomic DNA was isolated from the sorted cells so that the TCRbeta CDR3 region could be sequenced. The immunoSEQ Assay was used to sequence the TCRbeta CDR3 regions. The clones in this table, taken by TCRdb from immuneACCESS, are in-frame only. Not every clone is retained; where verified, under half of the shortfall comes from an unresolved V gene, and the cause of the rest is unknown. This sample is represented by about 90,000 clones; approximately 90% of them were singletons. The leading ten clones occupy about 0.35% of the sample.

The germline V gene specifies MDHEN as CDR1 and SYDVKM as CDR2. Reading from cysteine to phenylalanine, the CDR3 counts 14 amino acids. Only the CDR3 DNA is retained, 42 bases long and in frame from the first base. The junction carries 11 bases between V and J, which are trimmed by 3 bases and 5 bases respectively. To note about this clone: It has no known antigen specificity. Qualities for individual bases were not recorded, and no much larger clone is one base off.

The source material was CD4+ or CD8+ T cells sorted from blood, sampled in a trial of the OX40 agonist ivuxolimab. The TCR originated in an adult with an advanced solid tumor such as melanoma, head and neck, liver or kidney cancer. This sequence uses TRBV28 and TRBJ2-4; the D region possibly corresponds to TRBD2 (7 bases align). The DNA reads as follows: TGTGCCAGCAGTTTTCGGGGGGCCCAAAACATTCAGTACTTC. It is translated as CASSFRGAQNIQYF.